The entry below describes one T cell receptor (beta chain). Its specificity is unknown. Some clones are missing from TCRdb's copy, which holds only in-frame ones; the method was immunoSEQ multiplex PCR. The table shows roughly 150,000 clones, with 80% to 90% occurring only once. This record comes from a study of T cell responses to AZD1222 COVID-19 vaccine. For the study at large: Samples with a second dose at about 4 or about 12 weeks were pooled together.

General study points: Most donors were white British, females outnumbered males, and clonal diversity was possibly underestimated.

The receptor was derived from an adult in good health. This specimen was peripheral blood, taken on day 0 of AZD1222 vaccination.

The CDR3 region has the DNA TGTGCCAGCAGCTTACCACAGACAATTCACACTGAAGCTTTCTTT. Translating gives CASSLPQTIHTEAFF. The chain links TRBV7-2 to TRBJ1-1; D uncertain. CDR1 and CDR2 from the germline V gene are SGHTA and FQGNSA. The CDR3 contains 15 residues. V was cut by 2 bases and J by 3 bases, with 13 bases left in between.